The clone carrying this T cell receptor (beta chain) was detected ten times or more. This sample is drawn from a study of Graves' ophthalmopathy and Graves' hyperthyroidism. Scientists amplified the TCR beta CDR3 regions from RNA transcripts. RT-PCR with HTBI primers came first, then second-round multiplex PCR. TCRdb called the multiplex PCR reads again in MiXCR, with one record for every CDR3 protein. The sample has some 410,000 distinct CDR3 sequences; over 20% are singletons. Hyperthyroidism patients were newly diagnosed, under 2 months' duration, aged 18 to 65. Ineligible for inclusion were patients with other autoimmune diseases, uncontrolled infections, pregnancy or lactation. The CDR3 runs to 13 residues. Germline CDR1 and CDR2: MDHEN and SYDVKM. The V gene lost 8 bases and the J gene lost 0 bases, with 11 bases spanning the gap.

The rearrangement uses TRBV28 and TRBJ2-7; D gene uncertain. Sequenced material: peripheral blood. This clonotype was sampled from a woman in her late teens or twenties with stable Graves' hyperthyroidism. CDR3 region: CASGFRSSYEQYF. The CDR3 DNA follows: TGTGCCAGCGGGTTCAGGAGCTCCTACGAGCAGTACTTC. The whole variable domain, filled in from reference TRBV28 and TRBJ2-7, reads DVKVTQSSRYLVKRTGEKVFLECVQDMDHENMFWYRQDPGLGLRLIYFSYDVKMKEKGDIPEGYSVSREKKERFSLILESASTNQTSMYLCASGFRSSYEQYFGPGTRLTVT.